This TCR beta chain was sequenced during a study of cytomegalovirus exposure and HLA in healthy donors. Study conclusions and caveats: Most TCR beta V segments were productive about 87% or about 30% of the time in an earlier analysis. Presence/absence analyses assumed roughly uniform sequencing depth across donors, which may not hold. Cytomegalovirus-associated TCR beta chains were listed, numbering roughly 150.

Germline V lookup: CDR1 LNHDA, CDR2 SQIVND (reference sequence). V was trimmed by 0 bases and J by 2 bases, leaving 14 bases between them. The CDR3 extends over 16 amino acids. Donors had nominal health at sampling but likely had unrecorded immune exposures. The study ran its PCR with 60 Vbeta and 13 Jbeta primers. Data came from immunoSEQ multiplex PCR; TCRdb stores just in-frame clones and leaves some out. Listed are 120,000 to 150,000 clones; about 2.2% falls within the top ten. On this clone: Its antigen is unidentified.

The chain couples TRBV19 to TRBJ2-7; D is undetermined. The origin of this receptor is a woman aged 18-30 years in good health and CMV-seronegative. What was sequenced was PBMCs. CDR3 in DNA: TGTGCCAGTAGTATAGACGCCTCGTCTACCGCCTACGAGCAGTACTTC. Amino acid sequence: CASSIDASSTAYEQYF.